These T cell receptor beta chains were read from a single sample in a study of brain T cells in children with intractable seizures. TCRdb's copy holds only in-frame clones and misses some; the assay was immunoSEQ multiplex PCR. The sample gives 300,000 to 400,000 clones, 93% of which show up once; 5.5% to 6% is in the top ten. This specimen consisted of peripheral blood, obtained around 5 months after surgery. The receptor source for this set is a boy under three years old with tuberous sclerosis and intractable seizures. Each CDR3 is given with its conserved first and last residue. D genes are given only for firm matches. A clone size is listed for some rows: how often the clone was seen (once, few, many), or a class if it is expanded.

v_gene	abundance	d_gene	j_gene	CDR3nt	CDR3aa
TRBV5-8	many	TRBD2	TRBJ2-1	TGTGCCAGCAGCTACGGAGCTAGCGGGGCTAACAATGAGCAGTTCTTC	CASSYGASGANNEQFF
TRBV24-1	-	TRBD2	TRBJ2-1	TGTGCCACCAGTAGCGGGAGGCTACTGAATGAGCAGTTCTTC	CATSSGRLLNEQFF
TRBV12-3/TRBV12-4	-	-	TRBJ1-2	TGTGCCAGCAGTTTATTAGGGGATGGCTACACCTTC	CASSLLGDGYTF
TRBV2	-	-	TRBJ1-2	TGTGCCAGCAGTGAAGGGGAGCGGCGTGGCTACACCTTC	CASSEGERRGYTF
TRBV3-1/TRBV3-2	-	-	TRBJ2-1	TGTGCCAGCAGCCAAGATGCGCAGGGGCCCTACAATGAGCAGTTCTTC	CASSQDAQGPYNEQFF
TRBV19	few	-	TRBJ1-5	TGTGCCAGTTGTGTCTATAGCAATCAGCCCCAGCATTTT	CASCVYSNQPQHF
TRBV4-1	-	TRBD1	TRBJ1-5	TGCGCCAGCAGCCAAGAGTGGGGGACAGAGTTCAATCAGCCCCAGCATTTT	CASSQEWGTEFNQPQHF
TRBV6-5	-	TRBD1	TRBJ1-2	TGTGCCAGCAGTTACGCTGATGGACAGGGTAACTATGGCTACACCTTC	CASSYADGQGNYGYTF
TRBV2	once	-	TRBJ2-7	TGTGCCAGCAGTGAGCGACTAGTTTCCGACGAGCAGTACTTC	CASSERLVSDEQYF
TRBV6-5	-	TRBD1	TRBJ1-4	TGTGCCAGCAGTTCGACAGGGGATACTGAAAAACTGTTTTTT	CASSSTGDTEKLFF
TRBV30	-	TRBD1	TRBJ2-5	TGTGCCCAAAAACCGGGACAGGGCGCGCAAGAGACCCAGTACTTC	CAQKPGQGAQETQYF
TRBV12-5	-	-	TRBJ2-3	TGTGCTAGTGGTTTAGAAGCGACAGATACGCAGTATTTT	CASGLEATDTQYF
TRBV24-1	-	TRBD1	TRBJ1-2	TGTGCCACCAGTGACAGGGACAGACCTAACTATGGCTACACCTTC	CATSDRDRPNYGYTF
TRBV11-3	-	TRBD2	TRBJ2-1	TGTGCCAGCAGCGCGGGGACTAGCGGGAGATACAATGAGCAGTTCTTC	CASSAGTSGRYNEQFF
TRBV28	-	-	TRBJ1-1	TGTGCCAGCAGTTTGGACAGCAAGGGAGTCACTGAAGCTTTCTTT	CASSLDSKGVTEAFF
TRBV11-2	-	TRBD1	TRBJ2-2	TGTGCCAGCAGCTTCCTACAGGGGGGTACCGGGGAGCTGTTTTTT	CASSFLQGGTGELFF
TRBV7-2	-	-	TRBJ1-5	TGTGCCAGCAGCTCCTCCTCTGAAAACAATCAGCCCCAGCATTTT	CASSSSSENNQPQHF
TRBV5-6	-	-	TRBJ2-7	TGTGCCAGCAGCTTGGTGACGGGGGCCTCCTCCTACGAGCAGTACTTC	CASSLVTGASSYEQYF
TRBV7-3	-	-	TRBJ1-2	TGTGCCAGCAGCTTAATAGGGGGATACGATGGCTACACCTTC	CASSLIGGYDGYTF
TRBV11-3	-	TRBD1	TRBJ1-1	TGTGCCAGCAGCTTAGAAGGGACAGGGGCGGGCACTGAAGCTTTCTTT	CASSLEGTGAGTEAFF
TRBV5-1	-	-	TRBJ2-3	TGCGCCAGCTGTGGAGGGGGGAACACAGATACGCAGTATTTT	CASCGGGNTDTQYF
TRBV19	-	TRBD2	TRBJ2-1	TGTGCCAGTACCACAACTAGCGGGAGCTTTGATGAGCAGTTCTTC	CASTTTSGSFDEQFF
TRBV10-2	-	TRBD1	TRBJ1-2	TGCGCCAGCAGTCTGGACAGGGTTAATGGCTACACCTTC	CASSLDRVNGYTF
TRBV7-9	-	TRBD2	TRBJ2-3	TGTGCCAGCAGCGTAGCGGGAGTGGGAGATACGCAGTATTTT	CASSVAGVGDTQYF
TRBV11-3	-	-	TRBJ2-7	TGTGCCAGCAGCTTTCGCAGCTCCTACGAGCAGTACTTC	CASSFRSSYEQYF
TRBV7-8	once	-	TRBJ2-7	TGTGCCAGCAGCTTAGGGGGCAGGGAGGAGCAGTACTTC	CASSLGGREEQYF
TRBV7-9	-	-	TRBJ1-2	TGTGCCAGCAGCTTAGCGGGGGGAAACGACTATGGCTACACCTTC	CASSLAGGNDYGYTF
TRBV3-1/TRBV3-2	-	-	TRBJ2-7	TGTGCCAGCAGCCAAGAGATCGGTAGCTTATACGAGCAGTACTTC	CASSQEIGSLYEQYF
TRBV4-1	-	-	TRBJ2-7	TGCGCCAGCAGCCAAGACACATCCCAAAAGCAGTACTTC	CASSQDTSQKQYF
TRBV11-2	-	-	TRBJ2-7	TGTGCCAGCAGCTTATTAATCCGCGAGCAGTACTTC	CASSLLIREQYF
TRBV5-1	-	TRBD1	TRBJ1-2	TGCGCCAGCAGCACAGGGGGCGCGATCTATGGCTACACCTTC	CASSTGGAIYGYTF
TRBV11-2	-	-	TRBJ1-1	TGTGCCAGCAGCTTAGATCCGGGGCCCACTGAAGCTTTCTTT	CASSLDPGPTEAFF
TRBV6-5	-	-	TRBJ1-2	TGTGCCAGCGGGAGGATGATCTATGGCTACACCTTC	CASGRMIYGYTF
TRBV9	-	TRBD1	TRBJ2-7	TGTGCCAGCAGCGTAGAGGGGACAGGGGTCGGCGAGCAGTACTTC	CASSVEGTGVGEQYF
TRBV7-9	-	TRBD2	TRBJ2-6	TGTGCCAGCAGCCCACGACTAGCACCTGGGGCCAACGTCCTGACTTTC	CASSPRLAPGANVLTF
TRBV7-9	-	TRBD1	TRBJ2-5	TGTGCCAGCAGCCCTGACAGGGGGCAACAAGAGACCCAGTACTTC	CASSPDRGQQETQYF
TRBV19	-	-	TRBJ1-6	TGTGCCAGTAGTATAGTTATCCGCCGTTTTTCCCAGGGCGAATCACCCCTCCACTTT	CASSIVIRRFSQGESPLHF
TRBV7-6	-	-	TRBJ2-3	TGTGCCAGCAGCTTCGAGGTGGCAGATACGCAGTATTTT	CASSFEVADTQYF
TRBV3-1/TRBV3-2	-	-	TRBJ2-7	TGTGCCAGCAGCCCCTCCACTGGATGGGTCTCCTACGAGCAGTACTTC	CASSPSTGWVSYEQYF
TRBV6-6	-	-	TRBJ2-1	TGTGCCAGCAGTTACCAGAGTGAGCAGTTCTTC	CASSYQSEQFF
TRBV23-1	-	-	TRBJ1-1	TGCGCCAGCAGACCCGACAGAAACACTGAAGCTTTCTTT	CASRPDRNTEAFF
TRBV5-5	-	TRBD1	TRBJ2-1	TGTGCCAGCACCACAGGGGGCCCTTACAATGAGCAGTTCTTC	CASTTGGPYNEQFF
TRBV4-1	-	TRBD1	TRBJ2-2	TGCGCCAGCAGCTTGGCCCCAGGGGGATACACCGGGGAGCTGTTTTTT	CASSLAPGGYTGELFF
TRBV2	-	-	TRBJ1-2	TGTGCCAGCAGTGTCTCCACAGGTTTTGACTATGGCTACACCTTC	CASSVSTGFDYGYTF
TRBV9	many	-	TRBJ1-6	TGTGCCAGCAGCCCCCGGGTCGAGGATTCACCCCTCCACTTT	CASSPRVEDSPLHF
TRBV7-9	-	-	TRBJ1-3	TGTGCCAGCAGCTTTCAGGGACGGCCCTCTGGAAACACCATATATTTT	CASSFQGRPSGNTIYF
TRBV9	-	TRBD1	TRBJ1-2	TGTGCCAGCAGCCCCGGAAAGGGGGCTTGGGGCTACACCTTC	CASSPGKGAWGYTF
TRBV6-5	-	TRBD2	TRBJ2-1	TGTGCCAGCAGTTACATAGGACTAGCGGGAGTTGAGCAGTTCTTC	CASSYIGLAGVEQFF
TRBV18	-	TRBD1	TRBJ2-1	TGTGCCAGCTCACCACCCGGACAGGGTAGGAATGAGCAGTTCTTC	CASSPPGQGRNEQFF
TRBV9	-	-	TRBJ2-2	TGTGCCAGCAGCGTAGGAGGCGGAACGAACACCGGGGAGCTGTTTTTT	CASSVGGGTNTGELFF
TRBV7-7	once	-	TRBJ2-7	TGTGCTAGCAGCCCAGTGGGTTTTTCCGAGCAGTACTTC	CASSPVGFSEQYF
TRBV24-1	-	-	TRBJ2-1	TGTGCCACCAGTGATTTGTGGCAGCCTGTTGGGCAGTTCTTC	CATSDLWQPVGQFF
TRBV15	-	-	TRBJ1-2	TGTGCCACCAGCAGAGGGGGGGGAGACTATGGCTACACCTTC	CATSRGGGDYGYTF
TRBV21-1	-	-	TRBJ2-5	TGTGCCAGCAGCAAACAGTACCAAGAGACCCAGTACTTC	CASSKQYQETQYF